The TCR beta chain under discussion was sequenced for a study of blood T cell repertoires in COVID-19. Some clones are missing from TCRdb's copy, which holds only in-frame ones; the method was immunoSEQ multiplex PCR. This sample has under 150,000 clones, with roughly three quarters found just once. Looked up from germline, CDR1 is LNHDA and CDR2 is SQIVND (reference sequence). V gave up 11 bases and J gave up 0 bases, with 17 bases separating them. The CDR3 totals 16 residues. This clonotype was obtained from a middle-aged man with active or convalescent COVID-19. The rearrangement uses TRBV19 and TRBJ1-6; D call uncertain. What was sequenced was peripheral blood. CDR3 nucleotide sequence: TGTGCCTGCACTCTGAACCCGAGCTCCTATAATTCACCCCTCCACTTT. Protein product: CACTLNPSSYNSPLHF.